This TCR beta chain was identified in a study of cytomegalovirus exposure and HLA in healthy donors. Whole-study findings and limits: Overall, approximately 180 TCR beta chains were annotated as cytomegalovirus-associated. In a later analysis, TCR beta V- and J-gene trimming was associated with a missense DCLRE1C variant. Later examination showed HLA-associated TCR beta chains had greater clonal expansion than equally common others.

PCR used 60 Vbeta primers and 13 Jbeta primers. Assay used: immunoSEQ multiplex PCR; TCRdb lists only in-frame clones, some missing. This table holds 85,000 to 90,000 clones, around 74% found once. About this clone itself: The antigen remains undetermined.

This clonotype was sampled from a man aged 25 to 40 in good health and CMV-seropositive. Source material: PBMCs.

CDR3 sequence reads: CASSRGLADGEQYF. The CDR3 DNA sequence: TGTGCCAGCAGCCGCGGACTAGCTGATGGCGAGCAGTACTTC. This chain links TRBV6-5 with TRBJ2-7, with 8 bases fitting TRBD2. V gave up 6 bases and J gave up 6 bases; unmatched junction bases: 10. The CDR3 contains 14 residues. Germline CDR1 and CDR2: MNHEY and SVGAGI.